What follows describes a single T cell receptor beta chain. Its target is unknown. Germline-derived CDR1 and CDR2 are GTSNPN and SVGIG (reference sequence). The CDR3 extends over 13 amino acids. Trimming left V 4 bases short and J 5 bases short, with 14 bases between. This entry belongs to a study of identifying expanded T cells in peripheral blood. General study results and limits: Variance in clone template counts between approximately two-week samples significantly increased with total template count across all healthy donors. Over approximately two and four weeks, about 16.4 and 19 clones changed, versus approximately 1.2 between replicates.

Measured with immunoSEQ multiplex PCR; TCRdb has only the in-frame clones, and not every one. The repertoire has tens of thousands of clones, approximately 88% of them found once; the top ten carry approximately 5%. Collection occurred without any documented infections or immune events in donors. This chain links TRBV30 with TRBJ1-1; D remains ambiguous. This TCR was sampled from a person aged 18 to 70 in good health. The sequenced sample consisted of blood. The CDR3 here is CAWTPNGRTEAFF. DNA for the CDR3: TGTGCCTGGACCCCCAATGGGCGGACTGAAGCTTTCTTT. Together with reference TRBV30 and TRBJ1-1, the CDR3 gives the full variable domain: SQTIHQWPATLVQPVGSPLSLECTVEGTSNPNLYWYRQAAGRGLQLLFYSVGIGQISSEVPQNLSASRPQDRQFILSSKKLLLSDSGFYLCAWTPNGRTEAFFGQGTRLTVV.